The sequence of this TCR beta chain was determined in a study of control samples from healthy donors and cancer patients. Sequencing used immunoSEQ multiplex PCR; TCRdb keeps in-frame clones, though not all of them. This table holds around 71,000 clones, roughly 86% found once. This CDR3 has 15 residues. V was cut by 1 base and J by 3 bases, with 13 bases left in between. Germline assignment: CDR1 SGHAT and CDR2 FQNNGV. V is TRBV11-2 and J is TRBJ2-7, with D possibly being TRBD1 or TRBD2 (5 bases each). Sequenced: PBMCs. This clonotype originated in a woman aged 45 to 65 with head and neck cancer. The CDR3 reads CASSLAGTSNYEQYF. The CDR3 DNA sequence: TGTGCCAGCAGCTTAGCCGGGACCTCAAACTACGAGCAGTACTTC.